These 3 T cell receptor beta chains were sequenced from one sample in a study of CD8+ T cells in alopecia areata. Treatment reported: oral pan-JAK inhibitor, 5-10 mg twice daily. Sequencing used cDNA as its template, made by extracting RNA and reverse transcribing it. Sequencing was performed with immunoSEQ multiplex PCR; in TCRdb, only in-frame clones are kept and a portion is missing. Here the sample spans roughly 180,000 clones, approximately 56% being singletons. Sequenced here: CD4+ T cells sorted from blood, sampled at week 4, from a patient treated with tofacitinib. The source of these receptors is a human donor with alopecia areata.

This clone was observed a handful of times. The chain uses TRBV6-5 and TRBJ2-5; TRBD1 might be the D (6 bases). Germline CDR1 is MNHEY and CDR2 is SVGAGI. CDR3 length: 15 amino acids. The ends were cut back, 2 bases at V and 5 bases at J, with 15 bases in the middle. The CDR3 DNA is TGTGCCAGCAGTTACCGACATGGGGGCCGCGAGACCCAGTACTTC. Protein product: CASSYRHGGRETQYF.

This clone was seen once. The CDR3 loop is CSARTGANNEQFF. CDR3 nucleotide sequence: TGCAGCGCCCGGACAGGGGCAAACAATGAGCAGTTCTTC. The V and J genes are TRBV29-1 and TRBJ2-1; 9 bases fit TRBD1. CDR1 is SQVTM, CDR2 ANQGSEA, per germline. J lost 5 bases, V lost 7 bases, and 6 bases had no gene match. This CDR3 is built from 13 residues.

This clone has ten or more counts. The V gene is TRBV11-2, the J gene TRBJ1-5; the D is unclear. The CDR3 contains 13 residues. Germline V lookup: CDR1 SGHAT, CDR2 FQNNGV. V lost 5 bases and J lost 5, with 10 bases in between. CDR3 DNA sequence: TGTGCCAGCAGCCCCGGGCCCCATCAGCCCCAGCATTTT. This codes for CASSPGPHQPQHF.